What follows are 7 T cell receptor beta chains derived from one specimen sequenced in a study of blood T cell repertoires in COVID-19. The table came from immunoSEQ multiplex PCR; TCRdb's copy has only in-frame clones and leaves some out. The sample carries more than 150,000 clones, 70% to 90% recorded once. The sample comprised peripheral blood. Every receptor here comes from a man aged 55 to 70 with COVID-19, enrolled during active disease.

The rearrangement uses TRBV6-4 and TRBJ2-2, with 7 bases aligning to TRBD1. Germline CDR1 reads MRHNA; CDR2 reads SNTAGT. V was pared by 5 bases and J by 2 bases, with 5 bases of the junction left unmatched. This CDR3 region has 15 residues. The CDR3 loop is CASSKGTANTGELFF. In nucleotides, the CDR3 is TGTGCCAGCAGTAAAGGGACAGCTAACACCGGGGAGCTGTTTTTT.

J is TRBJ1-1 and V is TRBV25-1; TRBD1 matches 7 bases. Germline CDR1 is MGHDK and CDR2 is SYGVNS. The CDR3 runs 13 residues. V gave up 4 bases and J gave up 8 bases; unmatched junction bases: 7. The chain's CDR3 is CASSGWQTGEAFF. In nucleotides, the CDR3 is TGTGCCAGCAGTGGATGGCAGACAGGGGAAGCTTTCTTT.

The rearrangement uses TRBV4-3 and TRBJ1-5; weak D call: TRBD1 (5 bases). Germline loops: CDR1 LGHNA, CDR2 YSLEER. V was shortened by 4 bases and J by 3 bases, with 13 bases between the two germline ends. The CDR3 is 15 residues long. The CDR3 nucleotides read TGCGCCAGCAGCCGAACAGGCGGAGACAATCAGCCCCAGCATTTT. This codes for CASSRTGGDNQPQHF.

The chain recombines TRBV6-6 with TRBJ1-5; TRBD1 might be the D (5 bases). Trimming left V 3 bases short and J 7 bases short, with 13 bases between. Germline lookup yields CDR1 MNHNY and CDR2 SVGAGI (reference sequence). The CDR3 spans 14 residues. The CDR3 DNA reads as TGTGCCAGCAGTTATTGGGGGGAAGACCAGCCCCAGCATTTT. Its translation: CASSYWGEDQPQHF.

The J gene is TRBJ1-5, the V gene TRBV27; 7 bases agree with TRBD1. The CDR3 sequence is 14 residues long. V was pared by 9 bases and J by 6 bases, with 11 bases of the junction left unmatched. Germline V gene data show CDR1 as MNHEY and CDR2 as SMNVEV (reference sequence). In DNA, the CDR3 is TGTGCCAGTAGCAGGGACAGTGTAAGTCAGCCCCAGCATTTT. Its protein is CASSRDSVSQPQHF.

The chain employs TRBV6-5 and TRBJ1-1, with D possibly matching TRBD1 (6 bases). The V end was cut by 2 bases, the J end by 4 bases, with 11 bases between. Germline V gives CDR1 MNHEY, CDR2 SVGAGI. The CDR3 is made up of 14 amino acids. CDR3 sequence: CASSYDRHGTEAFF. In DNA form, the CDR3 reads TGTGCCAGCAGTTACGACAGGCACGGCACTGAAGCTTTCTTT.

CDR3 sequence (DNA): TGTGCCAGCAGTGATCGGACAGGGGTCTCCTACGAGCAGTACTTC. This sequence encodes CASSDRTGVSYEQYF. The rearrangement links TRBV6-1 to TRBJ2-7; 9 nucleotides agree with TRBD1. The CDR3 consists of 15 residues. CDR1 and CDR2 (germline): MNHNS, SASEGT. Trimming took 3 bases from V and 0 from J; bases not matched to a gene: 3.